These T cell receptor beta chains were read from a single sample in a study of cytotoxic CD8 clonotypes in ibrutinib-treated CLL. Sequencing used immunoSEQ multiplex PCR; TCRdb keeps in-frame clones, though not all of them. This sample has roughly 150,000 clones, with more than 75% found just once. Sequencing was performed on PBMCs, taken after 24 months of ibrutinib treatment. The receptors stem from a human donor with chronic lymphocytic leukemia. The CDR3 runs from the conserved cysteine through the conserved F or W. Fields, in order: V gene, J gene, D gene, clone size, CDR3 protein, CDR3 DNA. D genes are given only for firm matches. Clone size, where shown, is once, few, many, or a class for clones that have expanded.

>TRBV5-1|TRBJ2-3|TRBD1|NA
CASSRVTGPSTDTQYF
TGCGCCAGCAGCCGAGTGACAGGGCCTAGCACAGATACGCAGTATTTT
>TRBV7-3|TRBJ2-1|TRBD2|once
CASSLGTSTDEQFF
TGTGCCAGCAGCTTAGGGACTAGCACGGATGAGCAGTTCTTC
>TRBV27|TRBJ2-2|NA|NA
CASSFGGGDTGELFF
TGTGCCAGCAGTTTTGGTGGGGGTGACACCGGGGAGCTGTTTTTT
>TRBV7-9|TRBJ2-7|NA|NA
CASSPPAPTLREQYF
TGTGCCAGCAGCCCCCCGGCACCCACTCTCCGGGAGCAGTACTTC
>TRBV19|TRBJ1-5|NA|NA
CASSAKQGWDNQPQHF
TGTGCCAGTAGTGCCAAACAGGGATGGGACAATCAGCCCCAGCATTTT
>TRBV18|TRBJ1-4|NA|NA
CASSPQGGLDEKLFF
TGTGCCAGCTCACCACAGGGGGGGCTGGATGAAAAACTGTTTTTT
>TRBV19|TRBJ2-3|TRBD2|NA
CASSFPPGLAGPGVTQYF
TGTGCCAGTAGTTTCCCCCCGGGACTAGCGGGGCCCGGTGTTACGCAGTATTTT
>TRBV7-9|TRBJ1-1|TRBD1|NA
CASSLEGTGGTEAFF
TGTGCCAGCAGCTTAGAGGGGACAGGAGGGACTGAAGCTTTCTTT
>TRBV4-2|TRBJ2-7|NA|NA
CASSQGAGNRYEQYF
TGTGCCAGCAGCCAAGGGGCGGGGAATCGCTACGAGCAGTACTTC
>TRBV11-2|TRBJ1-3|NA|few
CASSLVGITGNTIYF
TGTGCCAGCAGCTTAGTCGGCATAACTGGAAACACCATATATTTT
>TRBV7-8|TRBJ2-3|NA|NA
CASSLISGTDTQYF
TGTGCCAGCAGCTTAATCAGCGGCACAGATACGCAGTATTTT
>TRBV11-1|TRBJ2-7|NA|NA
CASSLGDLQQYF
TGTGCCAGCAGCCTGGGGGACCTGCAGCAGTACTTC
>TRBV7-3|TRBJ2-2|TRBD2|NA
CASSSGLAGGPGTGELFF
TGTGCCAGCAGCTCGGGACTAGCGGGAGGGCCGGGCACCGGGGAGCTGTTTTTT
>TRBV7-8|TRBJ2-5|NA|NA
CASSSPTTGETQYF
TGTGCCAGCAGCTCCCCGACTACTGGGGAGACCCAGTACTTC
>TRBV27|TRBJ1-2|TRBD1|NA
CASSLDRAGGYTF
TGTGCCAGCAGTTTAGACAGGGCTGGGGGCTACACCTTC
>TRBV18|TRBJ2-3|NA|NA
CASSPPVGAVTDTQYF
TGTGCCAGCTCACCACCGGTGGGAGCGGTAACAGATACGCAGTATTTT
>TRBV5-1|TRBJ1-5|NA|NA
CASSLGGGINQPQHF
TGCGCCAGCAGCTTGGGCGGGGGAATTAATCAGCCCCAGCATTTT
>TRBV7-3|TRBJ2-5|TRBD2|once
CASSPTGTSGETQYF
TGTGCCAGCAGCCCTACCGGGACTAGCGGGGAGACCCAGTACTTC
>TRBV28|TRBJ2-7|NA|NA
CASRRTARGPYEQYF
TGTGCCAGCAGGAGAACCGCCAGGGGCCCCTACGAGCAGTACTTC
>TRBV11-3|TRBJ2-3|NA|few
CASSPGGVPTDTQYF
TGTGCCAGCAGCCCCGGAGGGGTTCCCACAGATACGCAGTATTTT
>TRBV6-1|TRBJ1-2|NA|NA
CASSPTRGGGYTF
TGTGCCAGCAGCCCCACCCGAGGGGGGGGCTACACCTTC
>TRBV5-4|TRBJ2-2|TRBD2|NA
CASSFGWGGTGELFF
TGTGCCAGCAGCTTCGGTTGGGGGGGCACCGGGGAGCTGTTTTTT